This T cell receptor (beta chain) was recorded in a study of Ad26.COV2.S vaccination and SARS-CoV-2 variants. Turning to the study itself: Ad26.COV2.S, an intramuscular injection, was given once or twice 56 days apart.

In the case of this clone: The antigen is unknown.

Whole-study findings and limits: Post-vaccination breadth of spike-specific CD8+ and CD4+ T cell responses was reportedly substantial. Vaccinated and placebo-treated recipients had similar non-spike TCR breadth. Relative to placebo recipients, vaccine recipients exhibited elevated spike-specific TCR breadth.

The treatment here: about 20 received Ad26.COV2.S at low or high dose, single or two shots; 5 received placebo; per-sample allocation not given. Sampling was done on day 63 after the first vaccine or placebo injection. Trimming shortened V by 3 bases and J by 4 bases, and 15 bases separated the two germline ends. This CDR3 is 14 amino acids long. Germline loops: CDR1 DFQATT, CDR2 SNEGSKA (reference sequence). Clones were sequenced by immunoSEQ multiplex PCR, and TCRdb holds only the in-frame ones, with some missing. The table lists some 340,000 clones, about 82% of them singletons. The V gene is TRBV20-1, the J gene TRBJ1-2; D is possibly TRBD1 (5 bases). This TCR was recovered from a person aged 18-65 years who received the Ad26.COV2.S COVID-19 vaccine or a placebo. The source material was peripheral blood, sampled in a trial of Ad26.COV2.S vaccine versus placebo. This chain's CDR3 is CSASRRDGLYGYTF. CDR3 bases: TGCAGTGCTAGTCGCCGGGACGGCCTCTATGGCTACACCTTC.